The rows below give T cell receptor beta chains drawn from one sample of a study of CD8 T cells in ankylosing spondylitis. TCRdb re-analysed the 5' RACE reads in MiXCR, keeping a single row per CDR3 protein. The data show 350,000 to 450,000 distinct CDR3 sequences, approximately 22% seen once. Specimen: blood, either unsorted or a sorted T cell fraction (not recorded which). The receptors were sampled from a male donor with ankylosing spondylitis or in good health (not recorded which). Each CDR3 is given with its conserved first and last residue. The order of the fields is D gene, V gene, J gene, clone size, CDR3 protein, CDR3 DNA. D genes are given only for firm matches. Only some rows state a clone size, as once, few, many or a class for expanded clones.

D gene: TRBD2; V gene: TRBV15; J gene: TRBJ2-5; clone size: few; CDR3 protein: CAVGLAGGQETQYF; CDR3 DNA: TGTGCCGTGGGACTAGCGGGGGGCCAAGAGACCCAGTACTTC
D gene: -; V gene: TRBV12-3/TRBV12-4; J gene: TRBJ2-5; clone size: -; CDR3 protein: CASSLLVVETQYF; CDR3 DNA: TGTGCCAGCAGTTTATTAGTTGTGGAGACCCAGTACTTC
D gene: -; V gene: TRBV11-3; J gene: TRBJ2-1; clone size: -; CDR3 protein: CASSLESSPYNEQFF; CDR3 DNA: TGTGCCAGCAGCTTAGAGTCTAGTCCGTACAATGAGCAGTTCTTC
D gene: -; V gene: TRBV20-1; J gene: TRBJ2-1; clone size: -; CDR3 protein: CSARTQGSSYNEQFF; CDR3 DNA: TGCAGTGCTAGAACCCAGGGGAGCTCCTACAATGAGCAGTTCTTC
D gene: -; V gene: TRBV18; J gene: TRBJ2-3; clone size: few; CDR3 protein: CASSSVGDSTTDTQYF; CDR3 DNA: TGTGCCAGCTCATCTGTGGGCGACAGCACCACAGATACGCAGTATTTT
D gene: -; V gene: TRBV3-1; J gene: TRBJ2-1; clone size: -; CDR3 protein: CASSQDFVWDEQFF; CDR3 DNA: TGTGCCAGCAGCCAAGATTTCGTCTGGGATGAGCAGTTCTTC
D gene: -; V gene: TRBV27; J gene: TRBJ2-1; clone size: -; CDR3 protein: CASSFLVGGLYNEQFF; CDR3 DNA: TGTGCCAGCAGTTTTCTCGTCGGGGGCCTTTACAATGAGCAGTTCTTC
D gene: TRBD2; V gene: TRBV20-1; J gene: TRBJ2-1; clone size: -; CDR3 protein: CSARAGLAGGVIWYNEQFF; CDR3 DNA: TGCAGTGCTAGAGCTGGACTAGCGGGGGGGGTGATTTGGTACAATGAGCAGTTCTTC
D gene: -; V gene: TRBV7-3; J gene: TRBJ2-7; clone size: -; CDR3 protein: CASSLTPPLGEQYF; CDR3 DNA: TGTGCCAGCAGCTTGACCCCACCTCTAGGTGAGCAGTACTTC
D gene: -; V gene: TRBV12-3/TRBV12-4; J gene: TRBJ2-7; clone size: few; CDR3 protein: CASSFSRHSYEQYF; CDR3 DNA: TGTGCCAGCAGTTTTTCTCGGCACTCCTACGAGCAGTACTTC
D gene: -; V gene: TRBV6-5; J gene: TRBJ2-7; clone size: -; CDR3 protein: CASSYEDGYEQYF; CDR3 DNA: TGTGCCAGCAGTTACGAGGACGGCTACGAGCAGTACTTC
D gene: -; V gene: TRBV20-1; J gene: TRBJ2-5; clone size: -; CDR3 protein: CSAMGPGDGGGETQYF; CDR3 DNA: TGCAGTGCTATGGGACCGGGTGACGGGGGCGGAGAGACCCAGTACTTC
D gene: TRBD2; V gene: TRBV5-1; J gene: TRBJ2-1; clone size: -; CDR3 protein: CASSAGGNEQFF; CDR3 DNA: TGCGCCAGCAGCGCGGGAGGGAATGAGCAGTTCTTC
D gene: -; V gene: TRBV10-2; J gene: TRBJ2-5; clone size: -; CDR3 protein: CASSDVPFTGSRETQYF; CDR3 DNA: TGCGCCAGCAGTGACGTACCGTTCACAGGGTCCCGAGAGACCCAGTACTTC
D gene: -; V gene: TRBV10-2; J gene: TRBJ2-5; clone size: many; CDR3 protein: CATQGGETQYF; CDR3 DNA: TGCGCCACACAGGGAGGCGAGACCCAGTACTTC
D gene: -; V gene: TRBV6-5; J gene: TRBJ2-2; clone size: -; CDR3 protein: CASSYGVTGELFF; CDR3 DNA: TGTGCCAGCAGTTACGGGGTAACCGGGGAGCTGTTTTTT
D gene: -; V gene: TRBV12-3/TRBV12-4; J gene: TRBJ2-1; clone size: many; CDR3 protein: CASSSAALGDEQFF; CDR3 DNA: TGTGCCAGCAGTTCCGCCGCCCTAGGTGATGAGCAGTTCTTC
D gene: -; V gene: TRBV2; J gene: TRBJ1-2; clone size: once; CDR3 protein: CASSEVADPNYGYTF; CDR3 DNA: TGTGCCAGCAGTGAAGTGGCAGACCCAAACTATGGCTACACCTTC
D gene: -; V gene: TRBV20-1; J gene: TRBJ1-5; clone size: few; CDR3 protein: CSASYREQPQHF; CDR3 DNA: TGCAGTGCTAGTTACAGGGAACAGCCCCAGCATTTT
D gene: -; V gene: TRBV7-9; J gene: TRBJ2-1; clone size: -; CDR3 protein: CASSTSGAIWNEQFF; CDR3 DNA: TGTGCCAGCAGCACCTCGGGGGCCATCTGGAATGAGCAGTTCTTC
D gene: -; V gene: TRBV12-3/TRBV12-4; J gene: TRBJ2-5; clone size: -; CDR3 protein: CASSLEGNEETQYF; CDR3 DNA: TGTGCCAGCAGTTTGGAGGGTAACGAAGAGACCCAGTACTTC
D gene: -; V gene: TRBV10-3; J gene: TRBJ1-1; clone size: -; CDR3 protein: CAASLGHGLATEAFF; CDR3 DNA: TGTGCCGCATCCTTAGGACACGGTTTAGCCACTGAAGCTTTCTTT
D gene: -; V gene: TRBV19; J gene: TRBJ2-1; clone size: -; CDR3 protein: CASSILEGGSYNEQFF; CDR3 DNA: TGTGCCAGTAGTATCCTCGAGGGTGGATCCTACAATGAGCAGTTCTTC
D gene: TRBD1; V gene: TRBV11-2; J gene: TRBJ2-7; clone size: -; CDR3 protein: CASSTRTGGDEQYF; CDR3 DNA: TGTGCCAGCAGCACGCGGACAGGGGGCGACGAGCAGTACTTC
D gene: -; V gene: TRBV30; J gene: TRBJ2-7; clone size: -; CDR3 protein: CAWSVGATAEQYF; CDR3 DNA: TGTGCCTGGAGTGTAGGGGCCACAGCCGAGCAGTACTTC
D gene: -; V gene: TRBV12-3/TRBV12-4; J gene: TRBJ2-7; clone size: -; CDR3 protein: CASKGQPSDHEQYF; CDR3 DNA: TGTGCCAGCAAGGGCCAACCCTCCGACCACGAGCAGTACTTC
D gene: TRBD2; V gene: TRBV7-9; J gene: TRBJ2-5; clone size: few; CDR3 protein: CASSTPGLAETQYF; CDR3 DNA: TGTGCCAGCAGCACCCCTGGACTAGCGGAGACCCAGTACTTC
D gene: TRBD1; V gene: TRBV11-2; J gene: TRBJ2-2; clone size: few; CDR3 protein: CASSFPLDRAEYTGELFF; CDR3 DNA: TGTGCCAGCAGCTTCCCCCTGGACAGGGCGGAGTACACCGGGGAGCTGTTTTTT
D gene: TRBD1; V gene: TRBV7-9; J gene: TRBJ2-7; clone size: -; CDR3 protein: CASSLVRTGGEQYF; CDR3 DNA: TGTGCCAGCAGCTTAGTGCGGACAGGGGGCGAGCAGTACTTC